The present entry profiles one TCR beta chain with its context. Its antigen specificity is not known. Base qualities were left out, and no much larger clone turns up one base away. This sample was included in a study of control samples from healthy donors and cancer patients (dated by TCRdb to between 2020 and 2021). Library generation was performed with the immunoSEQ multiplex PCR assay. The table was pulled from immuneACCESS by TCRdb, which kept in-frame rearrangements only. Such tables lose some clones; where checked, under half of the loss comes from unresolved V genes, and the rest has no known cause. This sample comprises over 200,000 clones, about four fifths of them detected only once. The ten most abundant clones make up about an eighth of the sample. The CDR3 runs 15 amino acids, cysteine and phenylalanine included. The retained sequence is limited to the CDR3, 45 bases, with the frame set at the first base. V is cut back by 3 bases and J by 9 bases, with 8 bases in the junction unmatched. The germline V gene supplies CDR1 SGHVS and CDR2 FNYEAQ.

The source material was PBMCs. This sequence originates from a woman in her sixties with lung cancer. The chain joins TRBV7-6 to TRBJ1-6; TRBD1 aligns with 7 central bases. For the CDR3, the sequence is CASSFAGTVGSPLHF. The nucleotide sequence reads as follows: TGTGCCAGCAGCTTCGCCGGGACAGTGGGTTCACCCCTCCACTTT.